Following are 2 T cell receptor beta chains from one sample sequenced in a study of T-cell reconstitution after alpha-beta-depleted transplantation in children. Unique molecular identifiers were incorporated during preparation of the TCRbeta library. TCRdb recomputed calls from the PCR reads with MiXCR, one row per CDR3 protein. The sample records under 850,000 distinct CDR3 sequences, less than 15% being singletons. Source: PBMCs, taken before TCRalphabeta/CD19-depleted stem cell transplant. The receptors were sampled from a girl aged 2-10 years with congenital amegakaryocytic thrombocytopenia, due to receive a stem cell transplant.

The rearrangement uses TRBV5-5 and TRBJ1-1; 9 bases are shared with TRBD1. This CDR3 has 16 amino acids. The trim removed 4 bases at V and 4 bases at J, leaving 11 bases unmatched. CDR1 is SGHKS, CDR2 YYEKEE, per germline (reference sequence). The CDR3 region has the DNA TGTGCCAGCAGCCCCCCCAGAGGACAGGGGTCCACTGAAGCTTTCTTT. Protein sequence: CASSPPRGQGSTEAFF.

The CDR3 DNA reads as TGCGCCAGCAGCTTGGGGGCCGGTGGGCAGTACTTC. This gives the protein CASSLGAGGQYF. The J gene is TRBJ2-7, the V gene TRBV5-1, with D unclear. Germline V gives CDR1 SGHRS, CDR2 YFSETQ. V gave up 0 bases and J gave up 9 bases, with 10 bases separating them. CDR3 length: 12 residues.